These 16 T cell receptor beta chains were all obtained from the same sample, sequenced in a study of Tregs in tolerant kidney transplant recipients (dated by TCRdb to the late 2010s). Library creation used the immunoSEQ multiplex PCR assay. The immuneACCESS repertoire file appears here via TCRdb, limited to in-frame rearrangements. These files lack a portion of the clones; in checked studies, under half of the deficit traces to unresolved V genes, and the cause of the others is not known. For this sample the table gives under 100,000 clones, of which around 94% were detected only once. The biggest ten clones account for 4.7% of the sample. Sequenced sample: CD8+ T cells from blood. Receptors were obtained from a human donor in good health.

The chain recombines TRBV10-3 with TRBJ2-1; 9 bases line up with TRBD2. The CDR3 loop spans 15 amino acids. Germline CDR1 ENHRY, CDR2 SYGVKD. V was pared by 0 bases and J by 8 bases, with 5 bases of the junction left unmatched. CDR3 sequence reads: CAISESDSGSDEQFF. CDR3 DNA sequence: TGTGCCATCAGTGAGTCAGATAGCGGGAGTGATGAGCAGTTCTTC.

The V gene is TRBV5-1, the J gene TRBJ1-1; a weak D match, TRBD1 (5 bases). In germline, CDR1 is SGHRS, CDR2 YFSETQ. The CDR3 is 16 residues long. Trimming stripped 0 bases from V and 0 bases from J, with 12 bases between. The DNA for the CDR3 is TGCGCCAGCAGCTTGGACCCGGGACTAATGAACACTGAAGCTTTCTTT. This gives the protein CASSLDPGLMNTEAFF.

In DNA form, the CDR3 reads TGCGCCAGCAGCCGGGCGGGTCACGGGGAAAAACTGTTTTTT. This translates into CASSRAGHGEKLFF. The chain is built from TRBV4-1 and TRBJ1-4; D is unresolved. V was cut by 4 bases and J by 8 bases, with 14 bases left in between. Germline CDR1 reads MGHRA; CDR2 reads YSYEKL. The CDR3 is made up of 14 amino acids.

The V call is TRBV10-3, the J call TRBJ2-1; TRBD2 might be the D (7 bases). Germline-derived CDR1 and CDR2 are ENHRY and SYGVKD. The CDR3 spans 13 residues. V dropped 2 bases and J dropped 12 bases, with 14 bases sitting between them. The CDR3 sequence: CAISEAGAQGQFF. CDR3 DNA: TGTGCCATCAGTGAGGCGGGGGCCCAAGGGCAGTTCTTC.

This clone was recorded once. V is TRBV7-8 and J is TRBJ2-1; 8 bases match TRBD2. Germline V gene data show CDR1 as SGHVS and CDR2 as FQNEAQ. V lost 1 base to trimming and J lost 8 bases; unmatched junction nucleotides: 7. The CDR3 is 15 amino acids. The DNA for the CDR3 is TGTGCCAGCAGCTTAGTCGGCGGGGGGATCTATGAGCAGTTCTTC. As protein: CASSLVGGGIYEQFF.

CDR3 sequence: CASSGGVGEPQHF. Here the CDR3 DNA reads TGTGCCAGCAGCGGCGGGGTGGGTGAACCCCAGCATTTT. The gene calls are TRBV4-2 and TRBJ1-5; no firm D call. This CDR3 is built from 13 residues. Germline V gene data show CDR1 as LGHNA and CDR2 as YNFKEQ. V gave up 5 bases and J gave up 10 bases, with 15 bases separating them.

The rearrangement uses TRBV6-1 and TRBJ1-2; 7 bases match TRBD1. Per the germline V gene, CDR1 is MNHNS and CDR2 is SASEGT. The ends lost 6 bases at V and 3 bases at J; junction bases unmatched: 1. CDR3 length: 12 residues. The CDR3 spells CASSGTDYGYTF. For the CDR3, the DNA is TGTGCCAGCAGCGGGACAGACTATGGCTACACCTTC.

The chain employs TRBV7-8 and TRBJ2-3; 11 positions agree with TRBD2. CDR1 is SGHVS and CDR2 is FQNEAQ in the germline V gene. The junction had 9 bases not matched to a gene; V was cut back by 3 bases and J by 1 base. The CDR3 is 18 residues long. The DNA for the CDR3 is TGTGCCAGCAGCTTGAAATTAGCGGGAGGGCAGGGCACAGATACGCAGTATTTT. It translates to CASSLKLAGGQGTDTQYF.

For the CDR3, the DNA is TGTGCCAGCAGTTTGAGGCTCGACTACACCGGGGAGCTGTTTTTT. Translated, it gives CASSLRLDYTGELFF. The chain joins TRBV27 to TRBJ2-2; no definite D call. The CDR3 contains 15 residues. The V end was cut by 3 bases, the J end by 3 bases, with 11 bases between. Germline CDR1 is MNHEY and CDR2 is SMNVEV (reference sequence).

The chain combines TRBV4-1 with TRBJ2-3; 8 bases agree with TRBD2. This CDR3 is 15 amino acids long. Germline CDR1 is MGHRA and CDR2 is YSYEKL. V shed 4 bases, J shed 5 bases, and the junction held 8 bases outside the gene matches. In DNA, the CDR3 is TGCGCCAGCAGCCCCTTAGCGGGGAGAGGAGATACGCAGTATTTT. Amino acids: CASSPLAGRGDTQYF.

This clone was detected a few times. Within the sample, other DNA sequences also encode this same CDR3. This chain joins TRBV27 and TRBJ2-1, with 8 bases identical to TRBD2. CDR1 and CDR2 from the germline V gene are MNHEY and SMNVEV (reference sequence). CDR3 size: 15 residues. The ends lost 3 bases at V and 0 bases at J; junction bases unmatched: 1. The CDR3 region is CASSFTSGSYNEQFF. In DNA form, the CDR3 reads TGTGCCAGCAGTTTCACTAGCGGCTCCTACAATGAGCAGTTCTTC.

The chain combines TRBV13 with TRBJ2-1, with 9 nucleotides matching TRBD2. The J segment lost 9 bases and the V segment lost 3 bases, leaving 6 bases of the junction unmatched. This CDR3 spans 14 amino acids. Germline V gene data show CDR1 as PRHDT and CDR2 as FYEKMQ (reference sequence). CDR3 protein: CASSLGLARFEQFF. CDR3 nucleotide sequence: TGTGCCAGCAGCTTGGGACTAGCAAGGTTTGAGCAGTTCTTC.

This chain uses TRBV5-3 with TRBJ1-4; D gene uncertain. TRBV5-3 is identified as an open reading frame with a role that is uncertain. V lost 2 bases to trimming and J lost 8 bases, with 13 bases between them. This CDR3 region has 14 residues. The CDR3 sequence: CARSFGRVGEKLFF. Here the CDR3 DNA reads TGTGCCAGAAGCTTCGGACGGGTAGGCGAAAAACTGTTTTTT.

Written as DNA, the CDR3 is TGTGCCAGCAGTCAGTCTAGCGGGAGACTCTACGAGCAGTACTTC. This sequence encodes CASSQSSGRLYEQYF. The V and J genes are TRBV6-5 and TRBJ2-7, with TRBD2 matching over 10 bases. The CDR3 is 15 amino acids. Germline V gene sequence: CDR1 MNHEY, CDR2 SVGAGI. J was trimmed by 3 bases and V by 5 bases; bases with no gene match: 7.

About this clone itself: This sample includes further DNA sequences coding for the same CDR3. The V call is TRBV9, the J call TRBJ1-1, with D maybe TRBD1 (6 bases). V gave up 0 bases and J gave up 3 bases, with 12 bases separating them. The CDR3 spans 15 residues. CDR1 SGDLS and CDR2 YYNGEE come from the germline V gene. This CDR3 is CASSVGGGADTEAFF. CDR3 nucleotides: TGTGCCAGCAGCGTAGGAGGGGGGGCCGACACTGAAGCTTTCTTT. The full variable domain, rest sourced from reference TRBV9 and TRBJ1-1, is DSGVTQTPKHLITATGQRVTLRCSPRSGDLSVYWYQQSLDQGLQFLIQYYNGEERAKGNILERFSAQQFPDLHSELNLSSLELGDSALYFCASSVGGGADTEAFFGQGTRLTVV.

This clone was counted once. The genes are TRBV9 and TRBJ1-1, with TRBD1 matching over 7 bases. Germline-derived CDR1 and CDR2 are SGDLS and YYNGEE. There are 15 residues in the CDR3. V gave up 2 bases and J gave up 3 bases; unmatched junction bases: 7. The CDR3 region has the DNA TGTGCCAGCAGCGTCGGGGACAGCCTTTACACTGAAGCTTTCTTT. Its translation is CASSVGDSLYTEAFF.